This T cell receptor beta chain was documented in a study of OX40 agonist ivuxolimab in advanced cancers. Study in general: Dosing consisted of intravenous ivuxolimab at 0.01 to 10 mg/kg every 2 weeks.

Repertoires were generated with immunoSEQ multiplex PCR, while TCRdb's copy carries only in-frame clones and drops some. The sample contains some 130,000 clones, about 93% of which appear only once. Trimming cost V 1 base and J 1 base, with 8 bases left between them. The CDR3 contains 15 residues. The V gene's germline CDR1 is SGHAT and CDR2 FQNNGV. This clonotype was sampled from an adult with an advanced solid tumor such as melanoma, head and neck, liver or kidney cancer. The rearrangement links TRBV11-2 to TRBJ2-1; possibly TRBD1 for D (5 bases). The sample in question was CD4+ or CD8+ T cells sorted from blood, obtained in a trial of the OX40 agonist ivuxolimab. CDR3 nucleotides: TGTGCCAGCAGCTTAGGTCAGGGATCCTACAATGAGCAGTTCTTC. It encodes CASSLGQGSYNEQFF.